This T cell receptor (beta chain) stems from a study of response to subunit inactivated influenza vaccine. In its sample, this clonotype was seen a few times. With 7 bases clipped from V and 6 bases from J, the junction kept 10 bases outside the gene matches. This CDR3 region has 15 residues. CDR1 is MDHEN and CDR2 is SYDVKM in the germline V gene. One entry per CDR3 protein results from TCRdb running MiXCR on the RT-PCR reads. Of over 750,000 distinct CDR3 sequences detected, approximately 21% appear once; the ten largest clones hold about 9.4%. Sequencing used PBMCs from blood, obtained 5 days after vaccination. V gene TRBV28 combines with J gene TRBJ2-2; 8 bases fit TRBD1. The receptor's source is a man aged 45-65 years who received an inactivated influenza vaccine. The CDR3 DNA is TGTGCCAGCAAAACGGACAGGGTGGGACCCGGGGAGCTGTTTTTT. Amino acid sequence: CASKTDRVGPGELFF.